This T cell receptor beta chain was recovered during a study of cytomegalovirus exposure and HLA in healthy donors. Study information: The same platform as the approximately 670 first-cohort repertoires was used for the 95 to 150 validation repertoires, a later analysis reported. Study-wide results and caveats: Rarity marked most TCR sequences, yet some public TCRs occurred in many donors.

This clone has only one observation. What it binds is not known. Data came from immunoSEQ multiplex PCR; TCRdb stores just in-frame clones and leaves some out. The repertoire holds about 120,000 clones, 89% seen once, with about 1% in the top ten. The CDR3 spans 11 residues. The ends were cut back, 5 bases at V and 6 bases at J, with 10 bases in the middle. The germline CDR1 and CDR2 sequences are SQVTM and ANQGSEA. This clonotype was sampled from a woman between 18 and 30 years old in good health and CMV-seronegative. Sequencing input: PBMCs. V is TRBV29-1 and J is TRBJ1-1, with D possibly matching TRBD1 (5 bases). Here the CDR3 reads CSVRGESEAFF. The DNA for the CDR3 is TGCAGCGTTAGGGGCGAGTCTGAAGCTTTCTTT.